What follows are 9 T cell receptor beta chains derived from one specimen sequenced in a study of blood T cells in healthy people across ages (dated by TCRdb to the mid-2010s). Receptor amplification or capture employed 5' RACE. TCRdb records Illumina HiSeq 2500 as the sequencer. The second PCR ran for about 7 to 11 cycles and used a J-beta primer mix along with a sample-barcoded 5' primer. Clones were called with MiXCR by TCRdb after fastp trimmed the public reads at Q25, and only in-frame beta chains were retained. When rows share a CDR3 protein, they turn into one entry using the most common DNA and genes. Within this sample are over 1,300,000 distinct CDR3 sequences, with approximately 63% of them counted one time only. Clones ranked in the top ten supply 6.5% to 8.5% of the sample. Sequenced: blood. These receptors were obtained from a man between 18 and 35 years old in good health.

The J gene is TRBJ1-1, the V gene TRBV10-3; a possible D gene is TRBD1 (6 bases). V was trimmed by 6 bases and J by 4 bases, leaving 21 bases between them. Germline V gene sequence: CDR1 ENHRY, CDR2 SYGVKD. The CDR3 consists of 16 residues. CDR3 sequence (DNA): TGTGCCATCAGGGGGGACACTGGGCGTTGGGGCACTGAAGCTTTCTTT. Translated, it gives CAIRGDTGRWGTEAFF.

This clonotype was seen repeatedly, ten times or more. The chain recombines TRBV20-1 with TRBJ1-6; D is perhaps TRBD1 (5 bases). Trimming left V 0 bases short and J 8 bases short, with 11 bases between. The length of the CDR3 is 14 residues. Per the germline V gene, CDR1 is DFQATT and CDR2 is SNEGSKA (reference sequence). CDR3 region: CSARDMQGYSPLHF. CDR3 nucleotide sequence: TGCAGTGCTAGAGATATGCAGGGCTATTCACCCCTCCACTTT.

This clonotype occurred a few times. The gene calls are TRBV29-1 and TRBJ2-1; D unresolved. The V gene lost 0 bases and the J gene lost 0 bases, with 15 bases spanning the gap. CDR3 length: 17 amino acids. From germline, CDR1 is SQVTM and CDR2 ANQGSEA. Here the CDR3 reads CSVEEASGWSSYNEQFF. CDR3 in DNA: TGCAGCGTTGAAGAGGCTTCGGGCTGGAGCTCCTACAATGAGCAGTTCTTC.

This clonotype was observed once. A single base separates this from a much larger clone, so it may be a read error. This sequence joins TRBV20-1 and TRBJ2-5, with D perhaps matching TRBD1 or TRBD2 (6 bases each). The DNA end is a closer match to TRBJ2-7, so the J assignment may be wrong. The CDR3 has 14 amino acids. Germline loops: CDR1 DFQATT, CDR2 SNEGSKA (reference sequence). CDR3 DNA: TGCGGTGCTAGAGACCCGGAGGGGGTCCACGAGCAGTACTTC. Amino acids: CGARDPEGVHEQYF.

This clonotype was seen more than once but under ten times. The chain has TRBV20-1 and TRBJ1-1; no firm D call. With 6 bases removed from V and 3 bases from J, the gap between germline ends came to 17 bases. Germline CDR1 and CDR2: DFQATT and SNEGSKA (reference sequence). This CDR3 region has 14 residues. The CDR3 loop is CSAPQSVTDTEAFF. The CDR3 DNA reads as TGCAGTGCCCCCCAGAGCGTTACGGACACTGAAGCTTTCTTT.

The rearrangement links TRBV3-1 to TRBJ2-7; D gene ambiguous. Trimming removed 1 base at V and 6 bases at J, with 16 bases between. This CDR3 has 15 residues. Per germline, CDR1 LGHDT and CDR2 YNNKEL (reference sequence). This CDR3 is CASSQGSRPPGEQYF. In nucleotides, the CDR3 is TGTGCCAGCAGCCAAGGTTCGCGACCTCCGGGCGAGCAGTACTTC.

The DNA of the CDR3 is TGTGCCAGCAAGCAACCGTACTTC. The encoded protein is CASKQPYF. V and J are TRBV6-5 and TRBJ2-7, with D unclear. V was clipped by 7 bases and J by 12 bases, with 7 bases between them. In germline, CDR1 is MNHEY, CDR2 SVGAGI. The CDR3 consists of 8 residues.

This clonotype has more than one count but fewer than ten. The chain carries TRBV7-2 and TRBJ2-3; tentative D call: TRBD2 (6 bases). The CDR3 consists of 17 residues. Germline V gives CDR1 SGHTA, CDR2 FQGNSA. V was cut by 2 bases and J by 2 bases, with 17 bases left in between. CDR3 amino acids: CASSLFDSGVSTDTQYF. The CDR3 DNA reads TGTGCCAGCAGCTTATTTGACTCGGGGGTATCCACAGATACGCAGTATTTT.

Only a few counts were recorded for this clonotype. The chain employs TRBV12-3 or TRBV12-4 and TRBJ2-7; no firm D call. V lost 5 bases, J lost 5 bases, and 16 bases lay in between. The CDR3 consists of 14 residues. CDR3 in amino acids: CASSPPTRKDEQYF. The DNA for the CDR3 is TGTGCCAGCAGTCCCCCGACGCGGAAAGACGAGCAGTACTTC.